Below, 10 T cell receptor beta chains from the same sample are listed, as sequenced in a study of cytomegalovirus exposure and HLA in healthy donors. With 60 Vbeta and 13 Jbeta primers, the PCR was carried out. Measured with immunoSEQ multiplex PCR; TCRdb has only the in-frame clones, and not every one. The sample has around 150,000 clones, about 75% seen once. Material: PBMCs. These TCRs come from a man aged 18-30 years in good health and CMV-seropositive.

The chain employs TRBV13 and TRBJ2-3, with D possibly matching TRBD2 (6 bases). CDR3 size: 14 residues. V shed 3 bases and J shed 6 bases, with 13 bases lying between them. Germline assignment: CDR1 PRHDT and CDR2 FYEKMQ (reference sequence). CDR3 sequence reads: CASSLGGVSDTQYF. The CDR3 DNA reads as TGTGCCAGCAGCTTGGGCGGGGTTTCGGATACGCAGTATTTT.

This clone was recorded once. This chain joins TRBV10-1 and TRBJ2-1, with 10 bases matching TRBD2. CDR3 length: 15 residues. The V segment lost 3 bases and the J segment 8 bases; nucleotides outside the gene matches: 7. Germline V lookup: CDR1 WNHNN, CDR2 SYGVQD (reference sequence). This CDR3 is CASSDLAGVIDEQFF. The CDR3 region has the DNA TGCGCCAGCAGTGACCTAGCGGGAGTAATCGATGAGCAGTTCTTC.

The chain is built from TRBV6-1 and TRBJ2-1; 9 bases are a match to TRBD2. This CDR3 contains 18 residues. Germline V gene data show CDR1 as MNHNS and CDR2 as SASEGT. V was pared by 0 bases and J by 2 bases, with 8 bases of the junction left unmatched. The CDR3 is CASSEASGRYGPYNEQFF. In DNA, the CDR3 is TGTGCCAGCAGTGAAGCCAGCGGGAGGTATGGTCCCTACAATGAGCAGTTCTTC.

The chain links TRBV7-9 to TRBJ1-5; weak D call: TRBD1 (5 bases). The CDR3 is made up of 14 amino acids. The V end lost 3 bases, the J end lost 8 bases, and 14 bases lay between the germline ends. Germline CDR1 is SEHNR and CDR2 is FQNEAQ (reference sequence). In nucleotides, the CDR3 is TGTGCCAGCAGCTTGGGTGGGGGGGTCGAGCCCCAGCATTTT. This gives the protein CASSLGGGVEPQHF.

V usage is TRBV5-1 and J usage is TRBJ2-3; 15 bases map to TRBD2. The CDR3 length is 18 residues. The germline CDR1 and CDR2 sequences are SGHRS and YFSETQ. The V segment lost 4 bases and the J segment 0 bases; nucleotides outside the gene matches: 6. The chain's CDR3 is CASSAGLAGGISTDTQYF. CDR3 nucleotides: TGCGCCAGCAGCGCGGGACTAGCGGGAGGAATCAGCACAGATACGCAGTATTTT.

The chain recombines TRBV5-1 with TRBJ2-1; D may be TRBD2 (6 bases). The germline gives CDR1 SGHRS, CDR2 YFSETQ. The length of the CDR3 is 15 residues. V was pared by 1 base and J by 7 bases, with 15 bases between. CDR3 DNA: TGCGCCAGCAGCTTGTGGTCGGGTGGGGGGAATGAGCAGTTCTTC. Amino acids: CASSLWSGGGNEQFF.

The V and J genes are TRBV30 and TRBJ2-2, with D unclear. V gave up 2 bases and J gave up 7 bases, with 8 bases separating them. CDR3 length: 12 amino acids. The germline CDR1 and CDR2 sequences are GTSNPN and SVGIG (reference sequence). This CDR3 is CAWSPSSGELFF. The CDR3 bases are TGTGCCTGGAGTCCCTCGAGCGGGGAGCTGTTTTTT.

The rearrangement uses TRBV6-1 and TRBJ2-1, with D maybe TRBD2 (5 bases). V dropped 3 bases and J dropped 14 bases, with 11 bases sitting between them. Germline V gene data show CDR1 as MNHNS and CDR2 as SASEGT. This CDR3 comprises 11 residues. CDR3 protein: CASSENRGEFF. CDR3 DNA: TGTGCCAGCAGTGAGAACCGGGGTGAGTTCTTC.

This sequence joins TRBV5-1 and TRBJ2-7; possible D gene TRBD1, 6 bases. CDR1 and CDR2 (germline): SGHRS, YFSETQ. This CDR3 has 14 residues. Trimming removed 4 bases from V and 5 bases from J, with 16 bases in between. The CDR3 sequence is CASSPVGQGNEQYF. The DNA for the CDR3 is TGCGCCAGCAGCCCGGTAGGTCAGGGGAACGAGCAGTACTTC.

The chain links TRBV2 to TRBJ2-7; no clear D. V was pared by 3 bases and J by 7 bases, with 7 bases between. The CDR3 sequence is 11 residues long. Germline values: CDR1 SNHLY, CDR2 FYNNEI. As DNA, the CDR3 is TGTGCCAGCAGTGATTCCAGGGAGCAGTACTTC. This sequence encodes CASSDSREQYF.